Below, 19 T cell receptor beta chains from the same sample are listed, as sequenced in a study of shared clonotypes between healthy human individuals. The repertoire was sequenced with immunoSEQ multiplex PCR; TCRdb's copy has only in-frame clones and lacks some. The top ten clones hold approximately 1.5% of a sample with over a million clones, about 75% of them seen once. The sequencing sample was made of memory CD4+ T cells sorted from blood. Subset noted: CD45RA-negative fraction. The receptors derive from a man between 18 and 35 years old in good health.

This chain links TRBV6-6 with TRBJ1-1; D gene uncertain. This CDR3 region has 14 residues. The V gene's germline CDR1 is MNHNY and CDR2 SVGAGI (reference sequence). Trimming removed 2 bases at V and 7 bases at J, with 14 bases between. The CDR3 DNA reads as TGTGCCAGCAGTTACCTTGGCAGAGACTATGAAGCTTTCTTT. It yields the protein CASSYLGRDYEAFF.

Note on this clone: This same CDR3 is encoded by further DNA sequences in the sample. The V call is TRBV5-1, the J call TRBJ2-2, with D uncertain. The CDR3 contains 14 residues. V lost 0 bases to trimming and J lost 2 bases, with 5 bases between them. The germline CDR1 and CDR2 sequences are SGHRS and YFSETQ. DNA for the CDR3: TGCGCCAGCAGCTTGGATCCAAACACCGGGGAGCTGTTTTTT. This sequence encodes CASSLDPNTGELFF.

CDR3 sequence reads: CASKRDPDTQYF. The CDR3 nucleotides are TGTGCCAGTAAGAGGGACCCAGATACGCAGTATTTT. V usage is TRBV19 and J usage is TRBJ2-3; D is tentatively TRBD1 or TRBD2 (5 bases each). Trimming removed 7 bases at V and 4 bases at J, with 9 bases between. Germline V lookup: CDR1 LNHDA, CDR2 SQIVND (reference sequence). The CDR3 consists of 12 residues.

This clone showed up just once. The CDR3 loop reads CASSQEASGKAVDTQYF. The CDR3 DNA is TGCGCCAGCAGCCAAGAGGCTAGCGGGAAGGCGGTGGATACGCAGTATTTT. The chain links TRBV4-3 to TRBJ2-3, with 9 bases aligning to TRBD2. CDR3 length: 17 residues. Germline CDR1 LGHNA, CDR2 YSLEER. V lost 0 bases to trimming and J lost 6 bases; unmatched junction nucleotides: 10.

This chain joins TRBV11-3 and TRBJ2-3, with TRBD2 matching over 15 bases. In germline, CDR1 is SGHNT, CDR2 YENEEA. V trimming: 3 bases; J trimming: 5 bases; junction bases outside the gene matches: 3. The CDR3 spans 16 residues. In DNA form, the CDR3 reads TGTGCCAGCAGCTTCGGACTAGCGGGAGGGCGAGATACGCAGTATTTT. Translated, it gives CASSFGLAGGRDTQYF.

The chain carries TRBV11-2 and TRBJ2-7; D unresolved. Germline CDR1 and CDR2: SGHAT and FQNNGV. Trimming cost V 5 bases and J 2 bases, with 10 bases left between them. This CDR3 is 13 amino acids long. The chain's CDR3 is CASSRLSAYEQYF. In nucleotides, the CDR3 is TGTGCCAGCAGCCGCCTCAGCGCCTACGAGCAGTACTTC.

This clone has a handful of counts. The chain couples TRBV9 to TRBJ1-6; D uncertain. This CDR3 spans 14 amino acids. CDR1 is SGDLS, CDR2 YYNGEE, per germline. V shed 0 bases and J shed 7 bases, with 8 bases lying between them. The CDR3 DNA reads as TGTGCCAGCAGCGTAGCCTCCTTGAATTCACCCCTCCACTTT. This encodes CASSVASLNSPLHF.

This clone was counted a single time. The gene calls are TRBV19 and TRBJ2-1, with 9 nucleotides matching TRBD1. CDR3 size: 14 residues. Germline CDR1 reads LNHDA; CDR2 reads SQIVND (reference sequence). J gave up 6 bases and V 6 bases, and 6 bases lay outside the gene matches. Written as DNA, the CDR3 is TGTGCCAGTAGGAGGACAGGGGACGGCAATGAGCAGTTCTTC. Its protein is CASRRTGDGNEQFF. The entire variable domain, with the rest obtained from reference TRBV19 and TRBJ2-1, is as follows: DGGITQSPKYLFRKEGQNVTLSCEQNLNHDAMYWYRQDPGQGLRLIYYSQIVNDFQKGDIAEGYSVSREKKESFPLTVTSAQKNPTAFYLCASRRTGDGNEQFFGPGTRLTVL.

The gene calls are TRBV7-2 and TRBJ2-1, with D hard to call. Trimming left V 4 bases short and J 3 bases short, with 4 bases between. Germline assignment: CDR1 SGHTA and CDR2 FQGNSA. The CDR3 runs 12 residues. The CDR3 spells CASSYYYNEQFF. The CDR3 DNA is TGTGCCAGCAGCTACTACTACAATGAGCAGTTCTTC.

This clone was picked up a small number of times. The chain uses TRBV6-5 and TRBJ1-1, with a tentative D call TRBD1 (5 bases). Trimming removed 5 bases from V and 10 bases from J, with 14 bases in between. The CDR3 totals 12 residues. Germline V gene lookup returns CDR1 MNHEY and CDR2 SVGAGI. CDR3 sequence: CASSPYGGRAFF. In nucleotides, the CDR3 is TGTGCCAGCAGTCCTTATGGGGGTAGAGCTTTCTTT.

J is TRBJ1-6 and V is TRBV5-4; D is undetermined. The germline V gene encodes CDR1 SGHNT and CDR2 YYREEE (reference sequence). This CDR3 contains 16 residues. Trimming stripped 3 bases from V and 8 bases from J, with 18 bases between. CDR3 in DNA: TGTGCCAGCAGCTCGGGGTCGGGAAGCATGGATTCACCCCTCCACTTT. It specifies CASSSGSGSMDSPLHF.

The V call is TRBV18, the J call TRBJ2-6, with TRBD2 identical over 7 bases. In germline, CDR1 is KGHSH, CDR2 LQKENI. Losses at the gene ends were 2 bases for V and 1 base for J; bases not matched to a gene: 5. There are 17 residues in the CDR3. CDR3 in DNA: TGTGCCAGCTCACCAAGCGGGACGCTTTCTGGGGCCAACGTCCTGACTTTC. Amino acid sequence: CASSPSGTLSGANVLTF. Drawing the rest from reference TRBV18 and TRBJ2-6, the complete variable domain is NAGVMQNPRHLVRRRGQEARLRCSPMKGHSHVYWYRQLPEEGLKFMVYLQKENIIDESGMPKERFSAEFPKEGPSILRIQQVVRGDSAAYFCASSPSGTLSGANVLTFGAGSRLTVL.

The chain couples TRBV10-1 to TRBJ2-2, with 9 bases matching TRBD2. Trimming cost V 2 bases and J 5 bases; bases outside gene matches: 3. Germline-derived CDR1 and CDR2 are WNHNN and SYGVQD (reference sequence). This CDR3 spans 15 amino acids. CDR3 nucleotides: TGCGCCAGCAGTGAGGCGGGAGGGCGGACCGGGGAGCTGTTTTTT. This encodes CASSEAGGRTGELFF.

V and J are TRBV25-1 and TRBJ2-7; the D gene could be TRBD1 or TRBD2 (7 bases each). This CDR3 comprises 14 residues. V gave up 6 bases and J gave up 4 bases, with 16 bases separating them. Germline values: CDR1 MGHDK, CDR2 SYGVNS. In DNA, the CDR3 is TGTGCCAGCAGGGCCCAGGGGGGGATATACGAGCAGTACTTC. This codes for CASRAQGGIYEQYF.

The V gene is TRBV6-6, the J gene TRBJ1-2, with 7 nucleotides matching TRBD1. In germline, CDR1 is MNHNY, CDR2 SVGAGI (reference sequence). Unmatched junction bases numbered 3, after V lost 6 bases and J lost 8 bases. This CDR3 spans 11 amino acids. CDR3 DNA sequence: TGTGCCAGCAGGCGACAGGGAGGCTACACCTTC. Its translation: CASRRQGGYTF.

The CDR3 nucleotides are TGTGCCAGCAGCTCGGGACTAGCGGGCCTCAGGGAGCAGTACTTC. Its translation: CASSSGLAGLREQYF. The V call is TRBV7-2, the J call TRBJ2-7; the match to TRBD2 covers 12 bases. The V and J ends lost 4 bases and 7 bases, in that order; junction bases with no gene match: 8. The CDR3 covers 15 residues. Germline V CDR1 and CDR2: SGHTA, FQGNSA.

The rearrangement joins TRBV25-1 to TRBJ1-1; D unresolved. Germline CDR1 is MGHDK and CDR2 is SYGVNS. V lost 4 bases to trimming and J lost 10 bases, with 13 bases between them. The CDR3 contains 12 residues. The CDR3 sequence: CASSGGSIVAFF. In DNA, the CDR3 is TGTGCCAGCAGTGGGGGATCAATCGTAGCTTTCTTT.

The CDR3 DNA reads TGTGCCAGCCGTCCAATTAGCGGGAGACGGGGAGAGACCCAGTACTTC. Its protein product is CASRPISGRRGETQYF. V gene TRBV11-2 combines with J gene TRBJ2-5; 9 bases align to TRBD2. Looked up from germline, CDR1 is SGHAT and CDR2 is FQNNGV. The V segment lost 8 bases and the J segment 4 bases; nucleotides outside the gene matches: 14. The CDR3 length is 16 residues.

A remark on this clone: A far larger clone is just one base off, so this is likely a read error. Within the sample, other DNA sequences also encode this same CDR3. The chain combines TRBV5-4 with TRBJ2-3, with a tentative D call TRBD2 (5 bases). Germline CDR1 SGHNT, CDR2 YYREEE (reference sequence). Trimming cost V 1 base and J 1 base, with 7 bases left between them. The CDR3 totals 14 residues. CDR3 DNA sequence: TGTGCCAGCAGCTTGACTAGTGGCACAGATACGCAGTATTTT. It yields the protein CASSLTSGTDTQYF.